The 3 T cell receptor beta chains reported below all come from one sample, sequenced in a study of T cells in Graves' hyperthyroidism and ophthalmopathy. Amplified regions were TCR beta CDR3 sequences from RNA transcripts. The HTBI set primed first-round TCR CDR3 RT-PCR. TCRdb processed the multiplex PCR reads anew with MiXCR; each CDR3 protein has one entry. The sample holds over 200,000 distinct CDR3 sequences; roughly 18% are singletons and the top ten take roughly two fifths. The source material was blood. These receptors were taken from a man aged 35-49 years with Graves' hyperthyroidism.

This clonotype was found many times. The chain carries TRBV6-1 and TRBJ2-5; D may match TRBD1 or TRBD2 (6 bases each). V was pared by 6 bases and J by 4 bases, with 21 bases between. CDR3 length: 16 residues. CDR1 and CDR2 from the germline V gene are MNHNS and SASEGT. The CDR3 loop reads CASSGGTSEAGETQYF. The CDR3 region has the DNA TGTGCCAGCAGCGGCGGGACATCGGAGGCGGGAGAGACCCAGTACTTC.

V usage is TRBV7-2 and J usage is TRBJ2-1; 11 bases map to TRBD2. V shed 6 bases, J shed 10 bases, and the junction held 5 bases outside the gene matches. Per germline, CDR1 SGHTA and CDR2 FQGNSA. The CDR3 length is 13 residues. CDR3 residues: CASSSGGAREQFF. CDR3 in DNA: TGTGCCAGCAGTAGCGGGGGGGCACGGGAGCAGTTCTTC.

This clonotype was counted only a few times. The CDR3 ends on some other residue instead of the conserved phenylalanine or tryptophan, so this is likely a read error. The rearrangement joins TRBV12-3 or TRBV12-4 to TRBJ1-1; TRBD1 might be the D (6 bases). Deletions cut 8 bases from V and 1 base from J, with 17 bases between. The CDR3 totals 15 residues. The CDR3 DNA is TGTGCCAGCTCCCTAGGGGGACTCCGGAACACTGAAGCTTTCCTT. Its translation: CASSLGGLRNTEAFL.